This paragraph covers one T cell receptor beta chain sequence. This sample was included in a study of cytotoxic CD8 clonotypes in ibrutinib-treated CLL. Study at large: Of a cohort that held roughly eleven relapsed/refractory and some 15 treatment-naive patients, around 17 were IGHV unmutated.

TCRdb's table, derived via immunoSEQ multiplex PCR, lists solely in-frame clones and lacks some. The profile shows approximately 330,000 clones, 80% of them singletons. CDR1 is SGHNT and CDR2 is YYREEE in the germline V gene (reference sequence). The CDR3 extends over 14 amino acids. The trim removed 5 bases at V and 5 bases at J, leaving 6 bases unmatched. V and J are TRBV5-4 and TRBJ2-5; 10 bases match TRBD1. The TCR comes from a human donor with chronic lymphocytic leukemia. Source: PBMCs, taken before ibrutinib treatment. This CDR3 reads CASRGTGVAETQYF. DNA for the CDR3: TGTGCCAGCAGAGGGACAGGGGTTGCGGAGACCCAGTACTTC.